The 25 T cell receptor beta chains below all came from one sample that was sequenced in a study of chemoradiotherapy in HPV16-positive cancers. Profiling relied on immunoSEQ multiplex PCR, and the TCRdb table lists in-frame clones only, not all of them. The sample consists of 14,000 or so clones, about three quarters of them appearing once. The sample was acquired from a patient who underwent chemoradiotherapy. The receptor set was obtained from a human donor with HPV-associated anogenital cancer.

A few counts support this clone. In nucleotides, the CDR3 is TGTGCCAGCAGCCCCCGACTGGGTTCCTATAATTCACCCCTCCACTTT. Encoded protein: CASSPRLGSYNSPLHF. The chain carries TRBV11-3 and TRBJ1-6; D is uncertain. V lost 5 bases to trimming and J lost 1 base, with 12 bases between them. This CDR3 has 16 amino acids. Germline assignment: CDR1 SGHNT and CDR2 YENEEA.

The chain employs TRBV6-1 and TRBJ1-1, with D tentatively TRBD1 (5 bases). Deletions cut 4 bases from V and 4 bases from J, with 10 bases between. The germline gives CDR1 MNHNS, CDR2 SASEGT. The CDR3 loop spans 13 amino acids. CDR3 nucleotides: TGTGCCAGCAGTGGGGGGAGAGGCACTGAAGCTTTCTTT. Amino acid sequence: CASSGGRGTEAFF.

The rearrangement links TRBV19 to TRBJ2-2; D uncertain. Germline V CDR1 and CDR2: LNHDA, SQIVND (reference sequence). Trimming cost V 6 bases and J 6 bases, with 14 bases left between them. The CDR3 is 14 residues long. CDR3 sequence reads: CASSETWVAGELFF. CDR3 bases: TGTGCCAGTAGCGAAACCTGGGTGGCCGGGGAGCTGTTTTTT.

J is TRBJ1-3 and V is TRBV5-6; D unclear. The CDR3 is 12 amino acids. The V gene's germline CDR1 is SGHDT and CDR2 YYEEEE. V was shortened by 2 bases and J by 1 base, with 1 base between the two germline ends. CDR3 coding DNA: TGTGCCAGCAGCTTTTCTGGAAACACCATATATTTT. This codes for CASSFSGNTIYF.

The DNA for the CDR3 is TGTGCCAGCAGCACGGGGATGAACACTGAAGCTTTCTTT. It is translated as CASSTGMNTEAFF. The chain employs TRBV9 and TRBJ1-1; D unclear. The CDR3 is made up of 13 amino acids. The germline V gene has CDR1 SGDLS and CDR2 YYNGEE. Trimming left V 4 bases short and J 0 bases short, with 7 bases between.

V and J are TRBV4-1 and TRBJ1-1, with TRBD1 matching 8 bases. The germline V gene has CDR1 MGHRA and CDR2 YSYEKL. The CDR3 totals 14 residues. The V and J ends lost 1 base and 5 bases, in that order; junction bases with no gene match: 3. This chain's CDR3 is CASSQGQGLTEAFF. The CDR3 region has the DNA TGCGCCAGCAGCCAAGGACAGGGGTTGACTGAAGCTTTCTTT.

This chain connects TRBV25-1 to TRBJ1-2, with TRBD1 matching 7 bases. This CDR3 spans 13 amino acids. Germline CDR1 is MGHDK and CDR2 is SYGVNS. J was trimmed by 7 bases and V by 7 bases; bases with no gene match: 9. CDR3 coding DNA: TGTGCCAGCACTTCCAGGGGGGGTCGTGGCTACACCTTC. This gives the protein CASTSRGGRGYTF.

This clone is a singleton in its sample. The rearrangement uses TRBV9 and TRBJ2-7; no reliable D call. V gave up 4 bases and J gave up 5 bases, with 13 bases separating them. The CDR3 loop spans 13 amino acids. Germline V gives CDR1 SGDLS, CDR2 YYNGEE. In DNA form, the CDR3 reads TGTGCCAGCAGCCGGGCCCTAAGGGACGAGCAGTACTTC. It encodes CASSRALRDEQYF.

The gene calls are TRBV4-2 and TRBJ1-5; TRBD1 might be the D (6 bases). CDR3 size: 14 residues. Per germline, CDR1 LGHNA and CDR2 YNFKEQ. V lost 4 bases, J lost 3 bases, and 10 bases lay in between. Written as DNA, the CDR3 is TGTGCCAGCAGCCTTGGGGGCCTCAATCAGCCCCAGCATTTT. It translates to CASSLGGLNQPQHF.

V is TRBV21-1 and J is TRBJ2-7; TRBD1 is the table's D call, not checked against the DNA. TRBV21-1 is a pseudogene. CDR3 length equals 15 residues. CDR3 protein: CASTLSGTVPYEQYF. CDR3 in DNA: TGTGCCAGCACCCTATCAGGGACAGTCCCCTACGAGCAGTACTTC.

The V and J genes are TRBV5-1 and TRBJ1-1, with D possibly TRBD1 on 6 matching bases. Germline CDR1 reads SGHRS; CDR2 reads YFSETQ. Trimming stripped 3 bases from V and 4 bases from J, with 19 bases between. The CDR3 is made up of 16 amino acids. The CDR3 DNA sequence: TGCGCCAGCAGCTCTGGAGGCCAGGGGAGAAGCACTGAAGCTTTCTTT. Residues: CASSSGGQGRSTEAFF.

In DNA, the CDR3 is TGTGCCATCGCCAGCGGGGCATACACCGGGGAGCTGTTTTTT. Its protein product is CAIASGAYTGELFF. The J gene is TRBJ2-2, the V gene TRBV6-1; 7 nucleotides agree with TRBD2. The CDR3 spans 14 residues. Germline V gene lookup returns CDR1 MNHNS and CDR2 SASEGT. V was pared by 10 bases and J by 3 bases, with 8 bases of the junction left unmatched.

The chain uses TRBV4-3 and TRBJ1-6, with D unresolved. With 1 base removed from V and 10 bases from J, the gap between germline ends came to 11 bases. CDR3 length: 14 residues. From germline, CDR1 is LGHNA and CDR2 YSLEER. For the CDR3, the DNA is TGCGCCAGCAGCCAAGTTGCAGGCTTCTCACCCCTCCACTTT. Translated, it gives CASSQVAGFSPLHF.

This clone was detected a few times. The chain recombines TRBV4-3 with TRBJ2-5; D uncertain. Per the germline V gene, CDR1 is LGHNA and CDR2 is YSLEER. Trimming stripped 8 bases from V and 0 bases from J, with 10 bases between. The CDR3 loop spans 13 amino acids. The CDR3 DNA sequence: TGCGCCAGCTCTAAGGAGCACCAAGAGACCCAGTACTTC. The encoded protein is CASSKEHQETQYF.

CDR3 amino acids: CASSFRQATPSTDTQYF. CDR3 bases: TGTGCCAGCAGCTTCCGACAGGCCACACCTAGCACAGATACGCAGTATTTT. This sequence joins TRBV7-9 and TRBJ2-3; a weak D match, TRBD1 (6 bases). This CDR3 contains 17 residues. With 3 bases removed from V and 0 bases from J, the gap between germline ends came to 16 bases. Germline CDR1 is SEHNR and CDR2 is FQNEAQ (reference sequence). The entire variable domain, with the rest obtained from reference TRBV7-9 and TRBJ2-3, is as follows: DTGVSQNPRHKITKRGQNVTFRCDPISEHNRLYWYRQTLGQGPEFLTYFQNEAQLEKSRLLSDRFSAERPKGSFSTLEIQRTEQGDSAMYLCASSFRQATPSTDTQYFGPGTRLTVL.

The CDR3 coding sequence is TGTGCCAGTAGGAATGACCGGTCAACAGATACGCAGTATTTT. Protein sequence: CASRNDRSTDTQYF. The gene calls are TRBV19 and TRBJ2-3; no firm D call. Deletions cut 6 bases from V and 3 bases from J, with 13 bases between. CDR3 size: 14 residues. Germline V gene sequence: CDR1 LNHDA, CDR2 SQIVND (reference sequence).

This clone showed up just once. The rearrangement links TRBV28 to TRBJ2-5, with 8 bases identical to TRBD2. The length of the CDR3 is 18 residues. Germline-derived CDR1 and CDR2 are MDHEN and SYDVKM. After removal of 3 bases from V and 5 bases from J, the junction contained 17 bases not matched to a gene. Here the CDR3 reads CASSLAADLGGGQETQYF. In nucleotides, the CDR3 is TGTGCCAGCAGTTTGGCCGCTGATCTGGGCGGGGGGCAGGAGACCCAGTACTTC.

This clone was counted a few times. The chain employs TRBV10-1 and TRBJ1-6; weak D call: TRBD1 (5 bases). V lost 4 bases and J 1 base, leaving 14 bases between the germline ends. There are 17 residues in the CDR3. Germline V gene lookup returns CDR1 WNHNN and CDR2 SYGVQD (reference sequence). This CDR3 reads CASSAAGGWSYNSPLHF. The CDR3 DNA sequence: TGCGCCAGCAGTGCCGCCGGGGGGTGGTCCTATAATTCACCCCTCCACTTT.

V and J are TRBV19 and TRBJ1-1; a weak D match, TRBD1 (5 bases). This CDR3 region has 15 residues. Germline lookup yields CDR1 LNHDA and CDR2 SQIVND (reference sequence). V was trimmed by 8 bases and J by 2 bases, leaving 18 bases between them. The CDR3, as DNA: TGTGCCAGTTTAAAGAGCTGGGGGGGAAACACTGAAGCTTTCTTT. This sequence encodes CASLKSWGGNTEAFF.

The chain couples TRBV25-1 to TRBJ1-1, with unresolved D. This CDR3 has 13 amino acids. Trimming left V 0 bases short and J 7 bases short, with 9 bases between. Germline V gene lookup returns CDR1 MGHDK and CDR2 SYGVNS. The CDR3 region is CASSEYSSNEAFF. The DNA for the CDR3 is TGTGCCAGCAGTGAATATTCATCGAATGAAGCTTTCTTT. Full variable domain (outside the CDR3, taken from reference TRBV25-1 and TRBJ1-1): EADIYQTPRYLVIGTGKKITLECSQTMGHDKMYWYQQDPGMELHLIHYSYGVNSTEKGDLSSESTVSRIRTEHFPLTLESARPSHTSQYLCASSEYSSNEAFFGQGTRLTVV.

The gene calls are TRBV28 and TRBJ1-2; no firm D call. CDR1 and CDR2 from the germline V gene are MDHEN and SYDVKM. The CDR3 extends over 12 amino acids. V shed 6 bases and J shed 7 bases, with 12 bases lying between them. The CDR3 protein is CASRAPGGGYTF. CDR3 nucleotide sequence: TGTGCCAGCAGGGCCCCGGGAGGTGGCTACACCTTC.

The V and J genes are TRBV5-1 and TRBJ2-1, with 12 bases that match TRBD1. This CDR3 has 15 amino acids. From germline, CDR1 is SGHRS and CDR2 YFSETQ. Trimming took 3 bases from V and 7 from J; bases not matched to a gene: 5. CDR3 coding DNA: TGCGCCAGCAGCTGGGGACAGGGGGCGCGAAATGAGCAGTTCTTC. Translating gives CASSWGQGARNEQFF.

This chain joins TRBV5-6 and TRBJ2-5, with D tentatively TRBD1 (6 bases). Trimming took 2 bases from V and 4 from J, leaving 9 bases between them. Germline V lookup: CDR1 SGHDT, CDR2 YYEEEE. There are 13 residues in the CDR3. The CDR3 bases are TGTGCCAGCAGCTTAGGGGGTCGAGAGACCCAGTACTTC. Translated, it gives CASSLGGRETQYF.

The chain links TRBV19 to TRBJ2-4, with D possibly called TRBD1 or TRBD2 (5 bases each). The length of the CDR3 is 15 residues. Per germline, CDR1 LNHDA and CDR2 SQIVND (reference sequence). V was trimmed by 6 bases and J by 0 bases, leaving 12 bases between them. Written as DNA, the CDR3 is TGTGCCAGTAGCGACGGGGACCCAGCCAAAAACATTCAGTACTTC. Protein: CASSDGDPAKNIQYF.

This clone came up a few times. V usage is TRBV2 and J usage is TRBJ1-4; 7 bases line up with TRBD1. Germline CDR1 is SNHLY and CDR2 is FYNNEI. This CDR3 is built from 15 residues. The V segment lost 5 bases and the J segment 4 bases; nucleotides outside the gene matches: 7. The CDR3 bases are TGTGCCAGCAGTTTACAGGGGCTGGTTAATGAAAAACTGTTTTTT. It yields the protein CASSLQGLVNEKLFF.